In this sample, the clone carrying this T cell receptor (beta chain) turned up once. These data belong to a study of blood T cell repertoires in COVID-19. Study information: Material from acute and convalescent COVID-19 was sourced from the United States, Italy and Spain. From T cells, B-cell-depleted T cells, or PBMCs came the material, which was cDNA or gDNA.

Authors' methods: It was from reference gene primer amplification that nucleated cell counts were estimated. Generated by immunoSEQ multiplex PCR, the TCRdb table keeps only in-frame clones and is missing some. V, J and clone size are taken as reported in that table, and D and trimming were inferred from the DNA itself. The repertoire holds 450,000 to 500,000 clones, with approximately 83% as singletons. From germline, CDR1 is MNHEY and CDR2 SMNVEV (reference sequence). The CDR3 is 14 residues long. With 6 bases clipped from V and 0 bases from J, the junction kept 5 bases outside the gene matches. Sequencing input: peripheral blood. This receptor was obtained from a human donor in a cohort sampled during active COVID-19. This rearrangement joins TRBV27 to TRBJ2-7; 7 bases map to TRBD1. The CDR3 reads CASRQQGSSYEQYF. CDR3 DNA sequence: TGTGCCAGCAGGCAACAGGGGAGCTCCTACGAGCAGTACTTC.